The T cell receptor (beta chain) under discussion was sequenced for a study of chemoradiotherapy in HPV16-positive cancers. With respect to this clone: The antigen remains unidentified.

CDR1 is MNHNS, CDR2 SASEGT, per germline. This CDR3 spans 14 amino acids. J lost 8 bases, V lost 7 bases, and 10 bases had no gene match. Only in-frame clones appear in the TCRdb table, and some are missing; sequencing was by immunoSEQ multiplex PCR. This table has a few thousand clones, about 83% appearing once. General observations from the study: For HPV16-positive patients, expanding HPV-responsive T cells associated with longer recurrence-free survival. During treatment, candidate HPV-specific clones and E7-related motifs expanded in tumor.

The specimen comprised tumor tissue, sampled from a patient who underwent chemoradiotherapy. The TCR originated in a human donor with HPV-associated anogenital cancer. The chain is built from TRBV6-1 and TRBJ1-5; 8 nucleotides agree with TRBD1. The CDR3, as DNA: TGTGCCAGCACACCCGGACAGGGTGCGGAGCCCCAGCATTTT. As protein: CASTPGQGAEPQHF.